This TCR beta chain is drawn from a study of cytomegalovirus exposure and HLA in healthy donors. Separation from the roughly 670-subject first cohort characterized the roughly 120-subject validation cohort, to which the donors belonged. Germline V gene data show CDR1 as SEHNR and CDR2 as FQNEAQ (reference sequence). This CDR3 region has 14 residues. V gave up 5 bases and J gave up 4 bases, with 12 bases separating them. In regard to this clone: Its antigen is undetermined. Other DNA sequences in this specimen translate into the identical CDR3.

Clones were sequenced by immunoSEQ multiplex PCR, and TCRdb holds only the in-frame ones, with some missing. The sample has 150,000 to 200,000 clones; 84% are singletons. Study-level points and caveats: One later analysis, an examination of the roughly 130 validation repertoires, found that first-cohort TCR clusters tended to co-occur in them. Among TCR beta chains, those listed as cytomegalovirus-associated numbered about 160.

The V gene is TRBV7-9, the J gene TRBJ1-3; D unresolved. The source material was PBMCs. The receptor comes from a woman under 30 in good health and CMV-seropositive. The CDR3 sequence: CASSRTDSGNTIYF. The CDR3 nucleotides are TGTGCCAGCAGCAGAACAGATTCCGGAAACACCATATATTTT.